This T cell receptor beta chain was obtained from a study of T-cell reconstitution after alpha-beta-depleted transplantation in children. Germline CDR1 and CDR2: SGHAT and FQDESV (reference sequence). V lost 1 base and J lost 5; bases outside the gene matches: 4. The CDR3 is 15 amino acids. Unique molecular identifiers were incorporated into the prepared TCRbeta library. TCRdb reanalysed the PCR reads using MiXCR and keeps one entry per CDR3 protein. Seen here are about 300,000 distinct CDR3 sequences, almost 8% observed once, and the top ten hold about 8.2%. Note on this clonotype: Its specificity is not known.

Study results and caveats: It was surviving recipient T cells and thymic progenitors that gave some patients high TCRbeta diversity at day 60. Among T cells one year after transplant, newly produced cells accounted for most counts and diversity. Two months or so post-transplant, alpha-beta T cells reportedly derived from several hundred expanded graft clones.

V usage is TRBV11-1 and J usage is TRBJ2-7, with TRBD1 matching over 11 bases. This sample comprised peripheral blood, obtained 360 days after TCRalphabeta/CD19-depleted stem cell transplant. The receptor was isolated from a female patient under 10 years old who had a stem cell transplant for Fanconi anemia, so the T cells may come from the graft donor. CDR3 in DNA: TGTGCCAGCAGCTTAGTCGGGGGACAGGGGGACGAGCAGTACTTC. Its translation is CASSLVGGQGDEQYF.